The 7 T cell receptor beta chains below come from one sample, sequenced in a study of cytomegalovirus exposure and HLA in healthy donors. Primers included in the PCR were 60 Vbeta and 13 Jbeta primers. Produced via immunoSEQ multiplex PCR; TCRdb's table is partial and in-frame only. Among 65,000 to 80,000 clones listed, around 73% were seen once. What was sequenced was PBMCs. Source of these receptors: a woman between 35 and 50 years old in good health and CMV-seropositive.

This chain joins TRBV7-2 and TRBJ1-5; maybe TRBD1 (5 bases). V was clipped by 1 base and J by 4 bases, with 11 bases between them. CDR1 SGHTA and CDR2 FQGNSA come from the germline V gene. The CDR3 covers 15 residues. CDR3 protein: CASSLEGTGNQPQHF. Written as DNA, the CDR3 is TGTGCCAGCAGCTTAGAGGGTACAGGAAATCAGCCCCAGCATTTT.

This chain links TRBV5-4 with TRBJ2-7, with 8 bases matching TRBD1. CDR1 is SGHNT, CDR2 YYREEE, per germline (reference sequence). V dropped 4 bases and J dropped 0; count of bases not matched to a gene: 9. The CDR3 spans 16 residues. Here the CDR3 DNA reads TGTGCCAGCAGCGCCTGGACAGGGTCCTACTCCTACGAGCAGTACTTC. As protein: CASSAWTGSYSYEQYF.

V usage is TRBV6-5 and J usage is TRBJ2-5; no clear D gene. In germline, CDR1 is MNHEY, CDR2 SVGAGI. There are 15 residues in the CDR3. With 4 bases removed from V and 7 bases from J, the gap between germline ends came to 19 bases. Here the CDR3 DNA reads TGTGCCAGCAGTTCTGCTATCGGCAGTCTAGGGACCCAGTACTTC. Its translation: CASSSAIGSLGTQYF.

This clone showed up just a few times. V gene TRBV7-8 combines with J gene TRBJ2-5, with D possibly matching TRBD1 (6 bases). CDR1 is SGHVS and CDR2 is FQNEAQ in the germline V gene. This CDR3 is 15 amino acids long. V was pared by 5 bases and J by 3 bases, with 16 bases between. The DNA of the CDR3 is TGTGCCAGCAGCACGAGAGGACAGACGAAAGAGACCCAGTACTTC. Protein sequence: CASSTRGQTKETQYF.

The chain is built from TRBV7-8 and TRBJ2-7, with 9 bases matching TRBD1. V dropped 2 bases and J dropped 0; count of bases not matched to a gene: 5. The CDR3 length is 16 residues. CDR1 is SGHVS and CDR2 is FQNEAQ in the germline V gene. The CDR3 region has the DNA TGTGCCAGCAGCTTATTGACAGGGGGAAGCTCCTACGAGCAGTACTTC. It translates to CASSLLTGGSSYEQYF.

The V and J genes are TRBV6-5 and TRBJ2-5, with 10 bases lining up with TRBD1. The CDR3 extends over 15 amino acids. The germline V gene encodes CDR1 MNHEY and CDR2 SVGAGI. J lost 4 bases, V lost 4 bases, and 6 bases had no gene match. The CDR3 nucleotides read TGTGCCAGCAGTTTACAGGACAGGGGGAGAGAGACCCAGTACTTC. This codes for CASSLQDRGRETQYF.

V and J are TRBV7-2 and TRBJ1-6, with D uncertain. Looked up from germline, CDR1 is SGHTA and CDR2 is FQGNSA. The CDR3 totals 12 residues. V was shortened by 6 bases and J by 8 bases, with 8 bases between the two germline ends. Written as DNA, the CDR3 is TGTGCCAGCAGAACCCGGGATTCACCCCTCCACTTT. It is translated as CASRTRDSPLHF.